This T cell receptor beta chain originates from a study of blood T cell repertoires in COVID-19. Study in general: Donors in the United States, Italy and Spain gave samples during acute or convalescent COVID-19. The analysed material was cDNA or gDNA that came from T cells, B-cell-depleted T cells, or PBMCs.

Measured with immunoSEQ multiplex PCR; TCRdb has only the in-frame clones, and not every one. The repertoire holds 170,000 or so clones, with around 90% as singletons. This clone was recorded a few times. Trimming pared 5 bases from V and 2 bases from J, leaving 9 bases between. The CDR3 loop spans 13 amino acids. CDR1 is SGHVS, CDR2 FQNEAQ, per germline. This clonotype was obtained from a man in his sixties with COVID-19, enrolled during active disease. The J gene is TRBJ1-1, the V gene TRBV7-8; D is uncertain. Sequencing used peripheral blood. CDR3 nucleotides: TGTGCCAGCAGCCGCTTGAGAAACACTGAAGCTTTCTTT. As protein: CASSRLRNTEAFF.